The present TCR beta chain was sequenced within a study of blood T cell repertoires in COVID-19. Original handling: Estimation of nucleated cell counts relied on the amplification of reference gene primers. Method: immunoSEQ multiplex PCR; TCRdb's copy keeps in-frame clones and lacks some. That table furnishes V, J and clone size, whereas the DNA furnished D and trimming. This table has fewer than 250,000 clones, about 83% appearing once. The CDR3 totals 14 residues. Per germline, CDR1 MGHRA and CDR2 YSYEKL. J was trimmed by 8 bases and V by 0 bases; bases with no gene match: 5. What was sequenced was PBMCs or T cells enriched from blood (not recorded which). The chain is built from TRBV4-1 and TRBJ2-3, with 7 bases lining up with TRBD1. The TCR was taken from a middle-aged woman who had been exposed to COVID-19. The chain's CDR3 is CASSQDGDRATQYF. The CDR3 DNA sequence: TGCGCCAGCAGCCAAGATGGCGACAGGGCTACGCAGTATTTT.